These 15 T cell receptor beta chains share one sample of origin, sequenced in a study of shared clonotypes between healthy human individuals. The table came from immunoSEQ multiplex PCR; TCRdb's copy has only in-frame clones and leaves some out. The sample yields some 500,000 clones, around 80% seen once. Material: PBMCs. These TCRs come from a middle-aged woman in good health. Some clones in this sample may be carry-over from other donors' samples.

This CDR3 reads CASSISLNTGELFF. In nucleotides, the CDR3 is TGTGCCAGTAGTATATCGCTGAACACCGGGGAGCTGTTTTTT. This rearrangement joins TRBV19 to TRBJ2-2; D is unresolved. CDR3 length: 14 residues. V lost 2 bases, J lost 1 base, and 5 bases lay in between. The germline gives CDR1 LNHDA, CDR2 SQIVND (reference sequence).

The chain joins TRBV6-5 to TRBJ1-4; 10 bases are shared with TRBD1. The CDR3 extends over 15 amino acids. The V gene's germline CDR1 is MNHEY and CDR2 SVGAGI. Trimming at V came to 10 bases and at J to 8 bases, leaving 13 bases not matched to a gene. This chain's CDR3 is CANLGTGTGDEKLFF. The CDR3 DNA sequence: TGTGCCAACCTAGGGACCGGGACAGGGGACGAAAAACTGTTTTTT.

V is TRBV5-1 and J is TRBJ2-1; 7 bases align to TRBD2. The CDR3 is 16 amino acids. V lost 1 base, J lost 2 bases, and 6 bases stayed unmatched. Germline V lookup: CDR1 SGHRS, CDR2 YFSETQ. The CDR3 DNA reads TGCGCCAGCAGCTTGTGGGGGGGAGTAGCCTACAATGAGCAGTTCTTC. The encoded protein is CASSLWGGVAYNEQFF. Using reference TRBV5-1 and TRBJ2-1 for the parts outside the CDR3, the full variable domain is KAGVTQTPRYLIKTRGQQVTLSCSPISGHRSVSWYQQTPGQGLQFLFEYFSETQRNKGNFPGRFSGRQFSNSRSEMNVSTLELGDSALYLCASSLWGGVAYNEQFFGPGTRLTVL.

The V and J genes are TRBV27 and TRBJ2-1, with 9 bases identical to TRBD2. This CDR3 region has 16 residues. V shed 6 bases, J shed 6 bases, and the junction held 12 bases outside the gene matches. From germline, CDR1 is MNHEY and CDR2 SMNVEV (reference sequence). The CDR3 region is CASRRAAGGAGNEQFF. The CDR3 nucleotides are TGTGCCAGCAGGAGGGCGGCGGGAGGGGCGGGCAATGAGCAGTTCTTC.

Concerning this clone itself: A far larger clone is just one base off, so this is likely a read error. This sequence joins TRBV5-1 and TRBJ1-2, with D tentatively TRBD1 (5 bases). V was pared by 0 bases and J by 7 bases, with 16 bases between. The length of the CDR3 is 15 residues. Germline CDR1 SGHRS, CDR2 YFSETQ. DNA of the CDR3: TGCGCCAGCAGCTTGGGGCTAGGGGACCAGCGTGGCTACACCTTC. Protein: CASSLGLGDQRGYTF. Based on the CDR3 plus reference TRBV5-1 and TRBJ1-2, the full variable domain is KAGVTQTPRYLIKTRGQQVTLSCSPISGHRSVSWYQQTPGQGLQFLFEYFSETQRNKGNFPGRFSGRQFSNSRSEMNVSTLELGDSALYLCASSLGLGDQRGYTFGSGTRLTVV.

The chain carries TRBV7-9 and TRBJ2-1, with D tentatively TRBD1 or TRBD2 (6 bases each). V shed 1 base and J shed 12 bases, with 13 bases lying between them. This CDR3 has 13 amino acids. Germline-derived CDR1 and CDR2 are SEHNR and FQNEAQ (reference sequence). Written as DNA, the CDR3 is TGTGCCAGCAGCTTAGTGGGGGGCAACGGGCAGTTCTTC. It codes for CASSLVGGNGQFF.

This clone was seen only a few times. The chain is built from TRBV2 and TRBJ2-5; D might be TRBD1 (5 bases). Near its end, the DNA agrees better with TRBJ2-7, so the J call may be wrong. Per germline, CDR1 SNHLY and CDR2 FYNNEI. The CDR3 has 14 amino acids. This CDR3 reads CASSSDSGAYEQYF. CDR3 nucleotides: TGTGCCAGCAGTTCCGACAGTGGGGCCTACGAGCAGTACTTC.

This clone was observed at least ten times. The gene calls are TRBV10-3 and TRBJ1-5; TRBD1 aligns across 7 bases. Germline loops: CDR1 ENHRY, CDR2 SYGVKD. This CDR3 spans 13 amino acids. V gave up 5 bases and J gave up 5 bases; unmatched junction bases: 3. CDR3 sequence (DNA): TGTGCCATCAGTACAGGGGCTGATCAGCCCCAGCATTTT. It is translated as CAISTGADQPQHF.

The V and J genes are TRBV5-1 and TRBJ2-1, with D unclear. Trimming shortened V by 5 bases and J by 3 bases, and 9 bases separated the two germline ends. The CDR3 is 13 amino acids. The germline CDR1 and CDR2 sequences are SGHRS and YFSETQ. CDR3: CASRLAVYNEQFF. The CDR3 coding sequence is TGCGCCAGCAGGTTAGCTGTCTACAATGAGCAGTTCTTC.

The CDR3, as DNA: TGCGCCAGCAGCCAAGGTACAGGGGTGGGTACTGAAGCTTTCTTT. Translated, it gives CASSQGTGVGTEAFF. The chain has TRBV4-1 and TRBJ1-1; 7 positions match TRBD1. V was clipped by 1 base and J by 5 bases; unmatched bases: 7. CDR1 and CDR2 from the germline V gene are MGHRA and YSYEKL. CDR3 length: 15 amino acids.

Here the CDR3 reads CASSSFGYGTYEQYF. In nucleotides, the CDR3 is TGTGCCAGCAGTTCCTTCGGCTATGGCACCTACGAGCAGTACTTC. The V and J genes are TRBV27 and TRBJ2-7; D is uncertain. This CDR3 comprises 15 residues. The germline gives CDR1 MNHEY, CDR2 SMNVEV (reference sequence). Trimming left V 4 bases short and J 2 bases short, with 15 bases between.

The genes are TRBV7-6 and TRBJ2-3; TRBD2 matches at 9 bases. Losses at the gene ends were 3 bases for V and 6 bases for J; bases not matched to a gene: 4. The CDR3 runs to 14 residues. The germline V gene has CDR1 SGHVS and CDR2 FNYEAQ. The CDR3 spells CASSLAGGSDTQYF. Here the CDR3 DNA reads TGTGCCAGCAGCTTGGCGGGAGGGTCGGATACGCAGTATTTT.

This clone was recorded at least ten times. J is TRBJ2-3 and V is TRBV10-2, with D perhaps being TRBD1 or TRBD2 (8 bases each). Trimming stripped 6 bases from V and 0 bases from J, with 16 bases between. In germline, CDR1 is WSHSY, CDR2 SAAADI. The CDR3 sequence is 16 residues long. The CDR3 nucleotides are TGCGCCAGCAGCCCGGGGGGGGACAGGAGCACAGATACGCAGTATTTT. This gives the protein CASSPGGDRSTDTQYF.

In this sample, this clone turned up a few times. V gene TRBV19 combines with J gene TRBJ2-1; D gene uncertain. The CDR3 runs to 13 residues. The V and J ends lost 8 bases and 4 bases respectively, with 12 bases between them. Germline CDR1 and CDR2: LNHDA and SQIVND (reference sequence). The CDR3 region is CASGRARYNEQFF. The CDR3, as DNA: TGTGCCAGTGGAAGGGCACGATACAATGAGCAGTTCTTC. The whole variable domain, filled in from reference TRBV19 and TRBJ2-1, reads DGGITQSPKYLFRKEGQNVTLSCEQNLNHDAMYWYRQDPGQGLRLIYYSQIVNDFQKGDIAEGYSVSREKKESFPLTVTSAQKNPTAFYLCASGRARYNEQFFGPGTRLTVL.

This clone was detected a few times. The V gene is TRBV5-1, the J gene TRBJ1-3, with 8 positions matching TRBD1. CDR1 SGHRS and CDR2 YFSETQ come from the germline V gene. This CDR3 region has 17 residues. Unmatched junction bases numbered 9, after V lost 4 bases and J lost 0 bases. CDR3 nucleotide sequence: TGCGCCAGCAGCGCTAGGCCAGGGGGCAGCTCTGGAAACACCATATATTTT. Translating it yields CASSARPGGSSGNTIYF.